This TCR beta chain stems from a study of CD8+CD57+ T cells in acquired aplastic anemia. Overall study context: When averaged, DNA from sorted CD4+ and CD8+ cells came to about 2.9 ug.

Of note for this clonotype: Its antigen remains unknown.

For sequencing, patients were chosen who had shown expansion of CD8+CD57+ cells by flow cytometry. Trimming shortened V by 6 bases and J by 12 bases, and 15 bases separated the two germline ends. Germline CDR1 is SNHLY and CDR2 is FYNNEI. The CDR3 length is 12 residues. Profiling that covered TCR beta VDJ and CDR3 relied on genomic DNA as its template. TCRdb reanalysed the reads using MiXCR and keeps one entry per CDR3 protein. The table records roughly 190,000 distinct CDR3 sequences, just under 50% of them present only once. Study-level findings and limits: Found in both controls and patients were approximately 31 CD8+ CDR3 sequences.

The origin of this receptor is a human donor with aplastic anemia. Sequenced input: sorted CD4+, CD8+, or CD8+CD57+ T cells (not recorded which) from PBMCs. J is TRBJ2-4 and V is TRBV2; weak D call: TRBD2 (6 bases). CDR3 in DNA: TGTGCCAGCAGCCCGGAGGGGAGCACTCAGTACTTC. Translated: CASSPEGSTQYF.